These T cell receptor beta chains were read from a single sample in a study of early T cells in non-severe SARS-CoV-2 infection. Using its own MiXCR run on the 5' RACE reads, TCRdb lists one record per CDR3 protein. The repertoire holds 80,000 to 100,000 distinct CDR3 sequences, with around 15% as singletons. The sample taken for sequencing was whole blood. These receptors all come from an adult who was a healthcare worker with PCR-confirmed SARS-CoV-2 infection or an uninfected control (not recorded which). Both conserved end residues are part of each CDR3. The order of the fields is J gene, clone size, D gene, V gene, CDR3 protein, CDR3 DNA. A D gene is named only where the DNA matches it firmly. For some rows the clone size is stated as once, few or many, or as a class when expanded; others skip it.

J: TRBJ2-3; size: few; D: -; V: TRBV14; CDR3: CASSHPRLPDTQYF; DNA: TGTGCCAGCAGCCACCCCCGACTGCCGGATACGCAGTATTTT
J: TRBJ2-5; size: -; D: TRBD2; V: TRBV5-1; CDR3: CASSTTSGLGETQYF; DNA: TGCGCCAGCAGCACGACTAGCGGGCTCGGAGAGACCCAGTACTTC
J: TRBJ2-7; size: -; D: -; V: TRBV12-3/TRBV12-4; CDR3: CASSRLTASYEQYF; DNA: TGTGCCAGCAGTAGACTGACCGCCTCCTACGAGCAGTACTTC
J: TRBJ1-1; size: few; D: TRBD1; V: TRBV29-1; CDR3: CSAPDRGLKAFF; DNA: TGCAGCGCCCCGGACAGGGGGCTCAAAGCTTTCTTT
J: TRBJ1-6; size: many; D: -; V: TRBV10-2; CDR3: CASSEPPGRDNSPLHF; DNA: TGCGCCAGCAGTGAGCCCCCAGGCAGGGATAATTCACCCCTCCACTTT
J: TRBJ2-4; size: few; D: TRBD1; V: TRBV15; CDR3: CATSRRGQGVTNIQYF; DNA: TGTGCCACCAGCAGGCGGGGACAGGGGGTTACAAACATTCAGTACTTC
J: TRBJ2-3; size: -; D: -; V: TRBV11-2; CDR3: CASTSVDGITDTQYF; DNA: TGTGCCAGCACCTCGGTTGACGGTATCACAGATACGCAGTATTTT
J: TRBJ1-6; size: few; D: -; V: TRBV13; CDR3: CASSLDGYNSPLHF; DNA: TGTGCCAGCAGCTTGGACGGGTATAATTCACCCCTCCACTTT
J: TRBJ1-2; size: few; D: TRBD1; V: TRBV7-3; CDR3: CASSIRQGRGDYGYTF; DNA: TGTGCCAGCAGCATTCGACAGGGTAGGGGAGACTATGGCTACACCTTC
J: TRBJ1-2; size: few; D: -; V: TRBV20-1; CDR3: CSAPEIYGYTF; DNA: TGCAGTGCACCAGAAATTTATGGCTACACCTTC
J: TRBJ2-7; size: -; D: TRBD1; V: TRBV29-1; CDR3: CSAGAGGSEQYF; DNA: TGCAGCGCCGGAGCAGGGGGAAGTGAGCAGTACTTC
J: TRBJ1-6; size: many; D: TRBD1; V: TRBV5-1; CDR3: CASSLVSTGGHSPLHF; DNA: TGCGCCAGCAGCTTGGTATCGACAGGGGGCCATTCACCCCTCCACTTT
J: TRBJ2-2; size: many; D: -; V: TRBV7-8; CDR3: CASPVAGELFF; DNA: TGTGCGAGCCCGGTGGCCGGGGAGCTGTTTTTT
J: TRBJ2-3; size: -; D: -; V: TRBV11-2; CDR3: CASSLAGRWDTQYF; DNA: TGTGCCAGCAGCTTGGCGGGGCGGTGGGATACGCAGTATTTT
J: TRBJ1-1; size: -; D: -; V: TRBV7-6; CDR3: CASRDTGEAFF; DNA: TGTGCCAGCAGGGATACGGGGGAAGCTTTCTTT
J: TRBJ1-6; size: few; D: TRBD1; V: TRBV12-3/TRBV12-4; CDR3: CASRDIYGTASSYNSPLHF; DNA: TGTGCCAGCAGGGATATATATGGGACAGCGAGCTCCTATAATTCACCCCTCCACTTT
J: TRBJ1-2; size: -; D: TRBD1; V: TRBV12-3/TRBV12-4; CDR3: CASSPGQGYGYTF; DNA: TGTGCCAGCAGTCCCGGACAGGGTTATGGCTACACCTTC
J: TRBJ1-2; size: few; D: TRBD1; V: TRBV29-1; CDR3: CSVAAGGFDGYTF; DNA: TGCAGCGTCGCTGCAGGGGGCTTCGATGGCTACACCTTC
J: TRBJ2-7; size: many; D: -; V: TRBV4-3; CDR3: CASSQGTNPVHEQYF; DNA: TGCGCCAGCAGCCAAGGGACTAACCCGGTCCACGAGCAGTACTTC
J: TRBJ1-4; size: -; D: -; V: TRBV3-1; CDR3: CASSQEAGSYNEKLFF; DNA: TGTGCCAGCAGCCAAGAGGCCGGGTCATATAATGAAAAACTGTTTTTT
J: TRBJ2-7; size: many; D: -; V: TRBV18; CDR3: CASSPPSFSSGGEQYF; DNA: TGTGCCAGCTCACCACCGAGTTTCAGTTCCGGGGGCGAGCAGTACTTC
J: TRBJ2-6; size: many; D: TRBD1; V: TRBV6-5; CDR3: CASSRDRGWSGANVLTF; DNA: TGTGCCAGCTCTAGGGACAGGGGATGGTCTGGGGCCAACGTCCTGACTTTC
J: TRBJ2-5; size: few; D: TRBD2; V: TRBV5-6; CDR3: CASSLAGVEETQYF; DNA: TGTGCCAGCAGCTTAGCGGGGGTCGAAGAGACCCAGTACTTC
J: TRBJ2-7; size: -; D: -; V: TRBV28; CDR3: CASLRSTTYEQYF; DNA: TGTGCCAGCCTAAGGTCAACCACCTACGAGCAGTACTTC
J: TRBJ2-1; size: many; D: -; V: TRBV29-1; CDR3: CSVGWRDNEQFF; DNA: TGCAGCGTTGGGTGGCGGGACAATGAGCAGTTCTTC
J: TRBJ2-3; size: -; D: TRBD1; V: TRBV29-1; CDR3: CSVSGQGRDTQYF; DNA: TGCAGCGTTTCAGGACAGGGAAGAGATACGCAGTATTTT
J: TRBJ2-5; size: -; D: TRBD2; V: TRBV18; CDR3: CASSPPGLGGETQYF; DNA: TGTGCCAGCTCACCCCCGGGACTAGGCGGTGAGACCCAGTACTTC
J: TRBJ1-4; size: few; D: -; V: TRBV3-1; CDR3: CASSPGTRGTNEKLFF; DNA: TGTGCCAGCAGCCCCGGGACAAGAGGGACTAATGAAAAACTGTTTTTT
J: TRBJ2-3; size: -; D: TRBD2; V: TRBV7-2; CDR3: CASSLRLAGGPDTQYF; DNA: TGTGCCAGCAGCCTCAGACTAGCGGGGGGCCCAGATACGCAGTATTTT
J: TRBJ2-1; size: few; D: -; V: TRBV11-1; CDR3: CASSLDLGEQFF; DNA: TGTGCCAGCAGCCTGGACCTTGGGGAGCAGTTCTTC
J: TRBJ2-7; size: many; D: TRBD1; V: TRBV13; CDR3: CASSYRTGGGEQYF; DNA: TGTGCCAGCAGCTACCGGACAGGGGGCGGCGAGCAGTACTTC
J: TRBJ1-1; size: many; D: -; V: TRBV29-1; CDR3: CSVAPWTDTEAFF; DNA: TGCAGCGTTGCCCCCTGGACGGACACTGAAGCTTTCTTT
J: TRBJ1-4; size: once; D: -; V: TRBV2; CDR3: CASQSEFSPREKLFF; DNA: TGTGCCAGCCAATCCGAATTCAGTCCCCGTGAAAAACTGTTTTTT
J: TRBJ2-1; size: few; D: -; V: TRBV5-6; CDR3: CASSSGVGPNEQFF; DNA: TGTGCCAGCAGCTCAGGGGTGGGGCCCAATGAGCAGTTCTTC
J: TRBJ2-1; size: few; D: TRBD2; V: TRBV11-2; CDR3: CASSLGGTLPNNEQFF; DNA: TGTGCCAGCAGCCTGGGGGGGACCTTACCAAACAATGAGCAGTTCTTC
J: TRBJ1-2; size: few; D: -; V: TRBV10-3; CDR3: CAISGQAGYGYTF; DNA: TGTGCCATCAGTGGACAGGCGGGCTATGGCTACACCTTC
J: TRBJ1-4; size: many; D: -; V: TRBV29-1; CDR3: CSVFGQGSEKLFF; DNA: TGCAGCGTTTTTGGGCAGGGAAGTGAAAAACTGTTTTTT